This T cell receptor (beta chain) derives from a study of blood T cell repertoires in COVID-19. Authors' methods: The assay estimated nucleated cells by amplifying reference gene primers. Data came from immunoSEQ multiplex PCR; TCRdb stores just in-frame clones and leaves some out. D and trimming were read from the DNA, whereas the V and J calls and clone size are those reported in that table. The table shows around 210,000 clones, with about 88% occurring only once. This CDR3 region has 16 residues. Germline loops: CDR1 SGHNT, CDR2 YYREEE (reference sequence). V was pared by 4 bases and J by 0 bases, with 14 bases between.

This receptor was taken from a man between 45 and 60 years old with COVID-19, enrolled during active disease. Material for sequencing was peripheral blood. The chain is built from TRBV5-4 and TRBJ2-1, with a weak D call TRBD2 (6 bases). The CDR3: CASSREIGSSYNEQFF. For the CDR3, the DNA is TGTGCCAGCAGCCGGGAGATTGGGAGCTCCTACAATGAGCAGTTCTTC.